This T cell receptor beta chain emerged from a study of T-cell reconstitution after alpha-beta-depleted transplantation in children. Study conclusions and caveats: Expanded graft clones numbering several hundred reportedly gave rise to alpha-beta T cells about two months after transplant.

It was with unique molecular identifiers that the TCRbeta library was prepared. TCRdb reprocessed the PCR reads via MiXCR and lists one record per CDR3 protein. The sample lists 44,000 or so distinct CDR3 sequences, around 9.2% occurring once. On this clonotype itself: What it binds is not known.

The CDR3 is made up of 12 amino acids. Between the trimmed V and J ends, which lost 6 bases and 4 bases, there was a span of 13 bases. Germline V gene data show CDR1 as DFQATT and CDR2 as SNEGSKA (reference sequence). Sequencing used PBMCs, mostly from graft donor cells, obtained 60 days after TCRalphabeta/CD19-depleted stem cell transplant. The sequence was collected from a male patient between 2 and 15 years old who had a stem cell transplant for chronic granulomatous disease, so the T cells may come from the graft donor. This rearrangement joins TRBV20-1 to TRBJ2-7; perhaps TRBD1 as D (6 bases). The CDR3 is CSATKGEYEQYF. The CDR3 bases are TGCAGTGCCACAAAGGGGGAATACGAGCAGTACTTC.